Given below is one T cell receptor beta chain in context. This sample was included in a study of T cell responses to AZD1222 COVID-19 vaccine. The CDR3 contains 11 residues. Trimming removed 6 bases at V and 8 bases at J, with 8 bases between. The assay was immunoSEQ multiplex PCR, and TCRdb's table has in-frame clones only and misses some. The sample includes around 180,000 clones, just under 90% seen only once; the top ten take under 8%. The chain joins TRBV12-3 or TRBV12-4 to TRBJ2-4; tentatively, D is TRBD2 (5 bases). The source material was peripheral blood, sampled on day 0 of AZD1222 vaccination. This TCR derives from an adult in good health. In nucleotides, the CDR3 is TGTGCCAGCAGCTTGAGGGACATTCAGTACTTC. Protein sequence: CASSLRDIQYF.